This TCR beta chain was sequenced during a study of blood T cell repertoires in COVID-19. Across the whole study: T cells, B-cell-depleted T cells, or PBMCs supplied cDNA or gDNA.

Germline assignment: CDR1 MNHEY and CDR2 SMNVEV (reference sequence). This CDR3 region has 17 residues. V was pared by 4 bases and J by 0 bases, with 17 bases between. Original data processing: Amplification of reference gene primers was used by the study to estimate nucleated cell counts. Sequencing used immunoSEQ multiplex PCR; TCRdb keeps in-frame clones, though not all of them. That table supplies the V and J calls and clone size; D and trimming were determined from the DNA. The table includes fewer than 20,000 clones, about 91% detected once. The chain combines TRBV27 with TRBJ2-3; a weak D match, TRBD1 (5 bases). Sequences were obtained from peripheral blood. The TCR sequence derives from a human donor in a cohort sampled during active COVID-19. CDR3 loop: CASSSLGAPSSTDTQYF. For the CDR3, the DNA is TGTGCCAGCAGTTCCCTTGGGGCGCCTTCTAGCACAGATACGCAGTATTTT.